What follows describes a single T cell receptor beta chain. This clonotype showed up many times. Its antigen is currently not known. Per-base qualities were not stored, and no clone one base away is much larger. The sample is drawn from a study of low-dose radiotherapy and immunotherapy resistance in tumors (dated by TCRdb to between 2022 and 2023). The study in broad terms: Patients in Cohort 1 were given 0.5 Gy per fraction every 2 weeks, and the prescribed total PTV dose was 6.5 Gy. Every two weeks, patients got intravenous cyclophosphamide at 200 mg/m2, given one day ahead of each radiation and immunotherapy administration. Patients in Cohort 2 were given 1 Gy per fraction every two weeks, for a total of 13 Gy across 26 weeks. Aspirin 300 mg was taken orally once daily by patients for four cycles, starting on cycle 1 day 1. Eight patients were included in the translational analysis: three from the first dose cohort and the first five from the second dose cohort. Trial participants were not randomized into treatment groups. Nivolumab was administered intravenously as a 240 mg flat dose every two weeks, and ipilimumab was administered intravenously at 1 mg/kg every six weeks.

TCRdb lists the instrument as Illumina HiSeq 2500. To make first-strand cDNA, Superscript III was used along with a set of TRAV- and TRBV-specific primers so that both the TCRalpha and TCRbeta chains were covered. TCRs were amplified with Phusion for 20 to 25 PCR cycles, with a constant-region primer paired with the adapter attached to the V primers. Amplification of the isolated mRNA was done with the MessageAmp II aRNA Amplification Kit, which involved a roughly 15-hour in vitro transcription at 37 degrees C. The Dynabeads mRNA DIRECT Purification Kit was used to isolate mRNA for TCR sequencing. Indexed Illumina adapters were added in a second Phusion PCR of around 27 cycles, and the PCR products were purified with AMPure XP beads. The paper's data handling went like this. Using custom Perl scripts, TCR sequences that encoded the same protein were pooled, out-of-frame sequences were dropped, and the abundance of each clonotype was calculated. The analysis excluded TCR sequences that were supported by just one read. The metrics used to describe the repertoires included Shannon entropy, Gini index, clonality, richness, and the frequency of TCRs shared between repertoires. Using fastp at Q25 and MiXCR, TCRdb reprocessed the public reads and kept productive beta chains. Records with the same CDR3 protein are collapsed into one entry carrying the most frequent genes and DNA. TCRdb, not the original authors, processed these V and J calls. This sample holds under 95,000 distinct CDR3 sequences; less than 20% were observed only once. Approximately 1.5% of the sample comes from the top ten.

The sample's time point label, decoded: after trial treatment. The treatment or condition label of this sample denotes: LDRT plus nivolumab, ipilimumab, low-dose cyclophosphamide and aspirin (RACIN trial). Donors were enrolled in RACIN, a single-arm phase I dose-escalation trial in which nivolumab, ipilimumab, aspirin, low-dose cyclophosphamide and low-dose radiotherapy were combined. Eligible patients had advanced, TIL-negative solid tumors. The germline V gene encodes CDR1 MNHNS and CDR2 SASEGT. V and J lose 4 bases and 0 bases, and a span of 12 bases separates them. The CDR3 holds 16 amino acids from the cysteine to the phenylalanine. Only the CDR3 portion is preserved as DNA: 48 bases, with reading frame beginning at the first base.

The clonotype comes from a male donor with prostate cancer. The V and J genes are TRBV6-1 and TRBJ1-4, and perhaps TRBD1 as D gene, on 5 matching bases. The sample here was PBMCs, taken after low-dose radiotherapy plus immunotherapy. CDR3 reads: CASSGIATATNEKLFF. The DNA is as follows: TGTGCCAGCAGTGGAATAGCGACAGCAACTAATGAAAAACTGTTTTTT.